This T cell receptor (beta chain) was retrieved from a study of circulating and synovial CD4+ cells in juvenile arthritis (TCRdb year 2014). Regarding the study in general: Within each patient, the study compared the TCRbeta CDR3 repertoires of three groups: circulating HLA-DR+ CD4 T cells, bulk blood CD4 T cells, and synovial CD4 T cells. Repertoire sequencing was performed with the aim of confirming enrichment of synovial clonotypes in a circulating synovial-like CD4 T cell subset.

The paper as a whole reports these results and caveats: Because T cell genome counts in CPL samples and bulk blood CD4 samples differed by at least an order of magnitude, sample-size effects were addressed. The difference between circulating pathogenic-like lymphocytes and bulk blood T cells was not detected by traditional Vbeta family usage analysis. Synovial and circulating pathogenic-like lymphocyte repertoires were less diverse than bulk blood CD4 repertoires, and some CPL samples were as oligoclonal as synovium. Circulating pathogenic-like lymphocytes clustered with synovial T cells and shared a substantially higher fraction of CDR3 sequences with synovium than bulk blood. Overlap with synovium increased with sequencing depth, so measured shared-clonotype fractions likely underestimated the full repertoire overlap.

The sequenced samples came from patients who had active juvenile idiopathic arthritis. Cells were sorted immediately after thawing, with dead cells excluded using Live/Dead Fixable Near-IR Stain. In regard to this clone: Which antigen it targets is not known. No much larger clone is present one base from it, and per-base qualities are unavailable.

The CDR3 goes from the cysteine to the phenylalanine over 14 residues. Only CDR3 DNA is held: 42 bases, read in frame from base 1. V has 7 bases trimmed and J has 4 bases trimmed; junction bases matching no gene number 8. In the germline V gene (reference sequence), CDR1 corresponds to LNHDA and CDR2 to SQIVND. The library was obtained by the immunoSEQ multiplex PCR assay. An external provider carried out the TCRbeta CDR3 sequencing as a commercial service. Under the source paper's analysis protocol: The analyses relied on productive nucleotide sequences along with amino acid sequences obtained through in silico translation. Diversity was quantified by Renyi entropy over a range of alpha values, with sample size equalised by taking the median of 200 repeated subsamples. Pairwise repertoire distance was calculated as one minus the Chao-modified Jaccard index, correcting for under-sampling, and used for clustering. Frequency-weighted overlap with synovial clonotypes was calculated across 200 sample sizes, using 200 draws without replacement for each, and the value reported was the one at the size of the smaller sample. Entries here come from immuneACCESS through TCRdb and include only in-frame sequences with V and J called. Some clones fail to appear in such tables; in the studies checked, an unresolved V gene covers under half of the shortfall, and the cause of the remainder is unknown. D and trimming were read from the DNA, whereas the V and J calls and clone size are those reported in that table. The sample records fewer than 35,000 clones, around 95% of which are singletons. Around 0.17% of the sample belongs to the ten largest clones.

In this chain, TRBV19 is recombined with TRBJ1-2, with 8 bases matching TRBD1. Sample: CD4+ T cells from blood. The clonotype originates from a human donor with juvenile idiopathic arthritis. The encoded CDR3 is CASIGTGTIYGYTF. The nucleotide sequence reads TGTGCCAGTATCGGGACAGGAACTATCTATGGCTACACCTTC. When the CDR3 is completed using the reference TRBV19 and TRBJ1-2 genes on either side, the full variable domain is DGGITQSPKYLFRKEGQNVTLSCEQNLNHDAMYWYRQDPGQGLRLIYYSQIVNDFQKGDIAEGYSVSREKKESFPLTVTSAQKNPTAFYLCASIGTGTIYGYTFGSGTRLTVV.